The next 7 T cell receptor beta chains were all read from a single sample in a study of beta chain features in type 1 diabetes. Whole-study results and caveats: TCRB CDR3s from Type 1 diabetes patients were moderately but significantly shorter in all four CD4+ subsets.

No antigen is known for these receptors. Of the isolated RNA, all was reverse transcribed, and so the sequenced material was expressed TCRB transcripts. Clones were read by immunoSEQ multiplex PCR, and TCRdb kept only the in-frame ones, dropping some. The sample contains more than 300,000 clones, around 10% of which appear only once. Sequenced input: central memory CD4+ T cells from blood. These receptors all come from a young man with type 1 diabetes.

This clone was detected a few times. The CDR3 DNA reads TGTGCCAGCAGCTCACTAAGGGGGAATGCATACGAGCAGTACTTC. It yields the protein CASSSLRGNAYEQYF. The chain couples TRBV5-6 to TRBJ2-7; perhaps TRBD1 as D (6 bases). The CDR3 runs 15 residues. Germline V gene lookup returns CDR1 SGHDT and CDR2 YYEEEE. Trimming pared 3 bases from V and 4 bases from J, leaving 17 bases between.

At least ten counts were recorded for this clone. J is TRBJ1-4 and V is TRBV6-5; weak D call: TRBD1 (6 bases). CDR1 is MNHEY, CDR2 SVGAGI, per germline. The ends were cut back, 4 bases at V and 3 bases at J, with 12 bases in the middle. The length of the CDR3 is 15 residues. The CDR3 nucleotides read TGTGCCAGCAGTTCGCGGACAGATGCTAATGAAAAACTGTTTTTT. It specifies CASSSRTDANEKLFF.

V gene TRBV7-2 combines with J gene TRBJ1-4; no definite D call. CDR3 length: 14 amino acids. Trimming cost V 2 bases and J 8 bases, with 12 bases left between them. Germline assignment: CDR1 SGHTA and CDR2 FQGNSA. The CDR3 region has the DNA TGTGCCAGCAGCTTACTGCCCCCCCCCGAAAAACTGTTTTTT. Translated: CASSLLPPPEKLFF. The full variable domain, in which reference TRBV7-2 and TRBJ1-4 provide the parts outside the CDR3, is GAGVSQSPSNKVTEKGKDVELRCDPISGHTALYWYRQSLGQGLEFLIYFQGNSAPDKSGLPSDRFSAERTGGSVSTLTIQRTQQEDSAVYLCASSLLPPPEKLFFGSGTQLSVL.

This clone occurred a few times. The chain combines TRBV18 with TRBJ1-1, with 7 bases lining up with TRBD1. Germline V lookup: CDR1 KGHSH, CDR2 LQKENI. The CDR3 sequence is 14 residues long. V shed 6 bases and J 6 bases; nucleotides not matched to a gene: 10. CDR3: CASSGVQGTAEAFF. The CDR3 DNA sequence: TGTGCCAGCTCGGGGGTACAGGGGACGGCTGAAGCTTTCTTT.

This clone was detected only a few times. The chain carries TRBV5-1 and TRBJ1-2, with 7 bases matching TRBD1. V was clipped by 3 bases and J by 10 bases; unmatched bases: 6. Germline V gives CDR1 SGHRS, CDR2 YFSETQ. This CDR3 region has 12 residues. CDR3: CASSSTGETYTF. The CDR3 bases are TGCGCCAGCAGCTCTACAGGGGAGACCTACACCTTC.

In this sample, this clone turned up a few times. The chain uses TRBV6-1 and TRBJ1-2, with a weak D call TRBD1 (5 bases). CDR1 is MNHNS and CDR2 is SASEGT in the germline V gene. CDR3 length: 13 amino acids. Between the trimmed V and J ends, which lost 5 bases and 4 bases, there was a span of 11 bases. This chain's CDR3 is CASSSRQTYGYTF. CDR3 nucleotide sequence: TGTGCCAGCAGTTCGCGACAGACCTATGGCTACACCTTC.

In this sample, this clone turned up a few times. This sequence joins TRBV25-1 and TRBJ2-5; possibly TRBD2 for D (5 bases). V lost 5 bases to trimming and J lost 2 bases, with 15 bases between them. This CDR3 region has 15 residues. The germline V gene has CDR1 MGHDK and CDR2 SYGVNS. Here the CDR3 reads CASSISLTGQETQYF. The CDR3 nucleotides are TGTGCCAGCAGTATCTCATTGACGGGGCAAGAGACCCAGTACTTC.